This T cell receptor (beta chain) comes out of a study of sequential checkpoint blockade in melanoma. Generated by immunoSEQ multiplex PCR, the TCRdb table keeps only in-frame clones and is missing some. The data contain roughly 13,000 clones, under 65% of them singletons. Specified treatment: randomized to nivolumab then ipilimumab (arm A) or the reverse (arm B). Patients had received no earlier DNA-damaging chemotherapy. PBMC sorting kept live CD3+CD8+ cells without CD19 or CD56. The clonotype originates from a human donor with melanoma. The sample here was CD8+ T cells sorted from blood (inferred from file names), taken from a patient given nivolumab and ipilimumab in sequence.

The CDR3 region is CASSLQTHYEQYF. The CDR3 DNA follows: TGTGCCAGCAGCCTCCAAACACACTACGAGCAGTACTTC. This chain connects TRBV5-6 to TRBJ2-5; D is unresolved. The end of the DNA is better explained by TRBJ2-7, so the J call may be wrong. Germline CDR1 reads SGHDT; CDR2 reads YYEEEE. CDR3 length: 13 amino acids.